This is a list of T cell receptor beta chains from one sample in a study of identifying expanded T cells in peripheral blood. Measured with immunoSEQ multiplex PCR; TCRdb has only the in-frame clones, and not every one. Among 81,000 or so clones listed, over 80% were seen once. The sample consisted of blood. The receptors originated from a person aged 18 to 75 in good health. The CDR3 runs from the conserved cysteine through the conserved F or W. The D gene is left open where the match is weak. The size entry is marked missing in some rows and otherwise reads once, few, many or a size class.

abundance	j_gene	d_gene	v_gene	CDR3aa	CDR3nt
once	TRBJ2-1	TRBD2	TRBV29-1	CSGQREPLIYNEQFF	TGCAGCGGTCAGCGGGAGCCATTGATATACAATGAGCAGTTCTTC
NA	TRBJ2-1	NA	TRBV5-1	CASSSALGSSYNEQFF	TGCGCCAGCAGCTCGGCCCTAGGAAGCTCCTACAATGAGCAGTTCTTC
few	TRBJ2-7	TRBD1	TRBV6-1	CASGAPRQGLYEQYF	TGTGCCAGCGGGGCCCCTCGACAGGGGTTGTACGAGCAGTACTTC
NA	TRBJ2-1	NA	TRBV9	CASSPGRREAYNEQFF	TGTGCCAGCAGCCCTGGGAGGCGGGAAGCGTACAATGAGCAGTTCTTC
NA	TRBJ2-4	NA	TRBV28	CASSFLGQGRLNIQYF	TGTGCCAGCAGTTTTTTGGGGCAGGGAAGATTAAACATTCAGTACTTC
NA	TRBJ2-1	TRBD2	TRBV29-1	CSVAGRAMDEQFF	TGCAGCGTTGCTGGGAGGGCTATGGATGAGCAGTTCTTC
once	TRBJ2-6	TRBD1	TRBV14	CASSHFQGVVNVLTF	TGTGCCAGCAGCCATTTCCAGGGGGTTGTCAACGTCCTGACTTTC
NA	TRBJ2-2	TRBD2	TRBV6-5	CASRLAGDTGELFF	TGTGCCAGCAGATTAGCGGGAGACACCGGGGAGCTGTTTTTT
NA	TRBJ1-3	NA	TRBV16	CASSPPGTALSGNTIYF	TGTGCCAGCAGCCCCCCCGGAACTGCCCTCTCTGGAAACACCATATATTTT
NA	TRBJ2-7	NA	TRBV6-6	CASSAQGAYEQYF	TGTGCCAGCAGTGCTCAGGGTGCCTACGAGCAGTACTTC
NA	TRBJ2-7	NA	TRBV21-1	CASSKGTPIDSDLESYEQYF	TGTGCCAGCAGCAAAGGGACCCCCATTGACTCGGATCTAGAATCCTACGAGCAGTACTTC
once	TRBJ1-2	NA	TRBV19	CASSIALANYGYTF	TGTGCCAGTAGTATAGCCCTCGCTAACTATGGCTACACCTTC
NA	TRBJ2-6	NA	TRBV18	CASSPLGGGDVLTF	TGTGCCAGCTCACCCCTTGGAGGAGGGGACGTCCTGACTTTC
NA	TRBJ1-2	TRBD1	TRBV5-4	CASSSDRDGYTF	TGTGCCAGCAGCTCAGACAGGGATGGCTACACCTTC
once	TRBJ2-3	TRBD2	TRBV5-6	CASSLGLAGPTDTQYF	TGTGCCAGCAGCTTGGGACTAGCGGGGCCCACAGATACGCAGTATTTT